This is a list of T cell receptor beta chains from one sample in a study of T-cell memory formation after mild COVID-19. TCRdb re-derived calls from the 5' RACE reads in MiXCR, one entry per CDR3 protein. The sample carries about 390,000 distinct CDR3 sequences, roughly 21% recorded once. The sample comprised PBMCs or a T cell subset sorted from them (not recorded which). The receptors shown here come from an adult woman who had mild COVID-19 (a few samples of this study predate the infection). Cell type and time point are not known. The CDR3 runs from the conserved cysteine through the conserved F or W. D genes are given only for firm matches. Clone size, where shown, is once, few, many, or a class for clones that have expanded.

CASSLQRGAFF	TGTGCCAGCAGTCTACAGAGGGGAGCTTTCTTT	TRBJ1-1	TRBV12-3/TRBV12-4	many	.
CASSLNAGGPQETQYF	TGTGCCAGCAGCTTAAATGCGGGAGGGCCCCAAGAGACCCAGTACTTC	TRBJ2-5	TRBV11-3	.	TRBD2
CSVASAIGDQPQHF	TGCAGTGTAGCCTCAGCGATCGGGGATCAGCCCCAGCATTTT	TRBJ1-5	TRBV20-1	many	.
CSVGPSGRGNEQFF	TGCAGCGTTGGCCCTAGCGGGAGGGGCAATGAGCAGTTCTTC	TRBJ2-1	TRBV29-1	.	TRBD2
CASSRDGSYGYTF	TGTGCCAGCTCACGCGACGGAAGCTATGGCTACACCTTC	TRBJ1-2	TRBV18	.	.
CASSLGERPYEQYF	TGCGCCAGCAGCTTGGGGGAGAGACCCTACGAGCAGTACTTC	TRBJ2-7	TRBV5-1	.	.
CASSHLPRTSGNEQFF	TGTGCCAGCAGCCATCTTCCGAGGACTAGCGGGAATGAGCAGTTCTTC	TRBJ2-1	TRBV14	.	TRBD2
CASTNGAGGEQFF	TGTGCCAGCACGAACGGAGCAGGGGGCGAGCAGTTCTTC	TRBJ2-1	TRBV9	few	TRBD1
CASPRNDITTGELFF	TGTGCCAGCCCGCGTAATGACATAACAACCGGGGAGCTGTTTTTT	TRBJ2-2	TRBV2	.	.
CASSYSASTEQFF	TGTGCCAGCAGTTACTCGGCTAGCACTGAGCAGTTCTTC	TRBJ2-1	TRBV6-2/TRBV6-3	.	.
CASSLGGALNYGYTF	TGTGCCAGCAGCTTGGGTGGGGCCCTTAACTATGGCTACACCTTC	TRBJ1-2	TRBV5-4	.	.
CSAKGPEQFF	TGCAGTGCTAAAGGACCAGAGCAGTTCTTC	TRBJ2-1	TRBV20-1	.	.
CASSSLQASTTDTQYF	TGCGCCAGCAGCTCACTCCAGGCTTCAACCACAGATACGCAGTATTTT	TRBJ2-3	TRBV5-1	few	.
CASSATLGLAIHEQYF	TGTGCCAGCAGCGCTACGTTGGGTCTAGCGATTCACGAGCAGTACTTC	TRBJ2-7	TRBV9	few	.
CASSRDRAGGSYTF	TGTGCCAGCAGCCGAGACAGGGCTGGGGGTAGCTACACCTTC	TRBJ1-2	TRBV7-9	few	TRBD1
CASSLVGNEQYF	TGCGCCAGCAGCTTGGTAGGGAACGAGCAGTACTTC	TRBJ2-7	TRBV5-1	many	.
CASSSDRWGYTF	TGCGCCAGCAGCTCAGACAGGTGGGGCTACACCTTC	TRBJ1-2	TRBV5-1	.	.
CASTSTGGPSDTQYF	TGTGCCAGCACTTCGACGGGGGGGCCATCCGATACGCAGTATTTT	TRBJ2-3	TRBV6-2/TRBV6-3	.	TRBD2
CASSLAPQAGGGTDTQYF	TGTGCCAGCAGCTTAGCGCCCCAAGCGGGAGGTGGTACAGATACGCAGTATTTT	TRBJ2-3	TRBV7-6	many	TRBD2
CATSDGPRTGGYGYTF	TGTGCCACCAGTGATGGACCTCGGACAGGGGGTTATGGCTACACCTTC	TRBJ1-2	TRBV24-1	.	TRBD1
CASSYGIEQYF	TGTGCCAGCAGTTACGGGATTGAGCAGTACTTC	TRBJ2-7	TRBV6-5	.	.
CASSSYSGRARVTGELFF	TGTGCCAGCAGTTCGTATAGCGGGAGGGCCCGGGTCACCGGGGAGCTGTTTTTT	TRBJ2-2	TRBV7-3	.	TRBD2
CSARVLAGYNEQFF	TGCAGTGCTAGAGTCCTAGCGGGGTACAATGAGCAGTTCTTC	TRBJ2-1	TRBV20-1	few	TRBD2
CAWSGPTLLAYNEQFF	TGTGCCTGGAGTGGCCCCACGTTATTGGCCTACAATGAGCAGTTCTTC	TRBJ2-1	TRBV30	many	.
CASSDRASGNTIYF	TGTGCCAGCAGCGACAGGGCCTCTGGAAACACCATATATTTT	TRBJ1-3	TRBV9	.	.
CSAKPVNTEAFF	TGCAGTGCAAAGCCTGTGAACACTGAAGCTTTCTTT	TRBJ1-1	TRBV20-1	.	.
CASSSLLQREGPETQYF	TGTGCCAGCAGCTCCCTCCTTCAGCGGGAGGGCCCGGAGACCCAGTACTTC	TRBJ2-5	TRBV11-2	.	TRBD2
CSASRVAGRYEQYF	TGCAGTGCTAGCCGGGTAGCGGGTCGCTACGAGCAGTACTTC	TRBJ2-7	TRBV20-1	few	TRBD2
CASRLDTVLRAEAFF	TGCGCCAGCAGGCTAGACACGGTCCTGAGGGCTGAAGCTTTCTTT	TRBJ1-1	TRBV5-1	few	.
CASSEEGSPQNEQFF	TGTGCCAGCAGCGAGGAGGGGAGCCCCCAAAATGAGCAGTTCTTC	TRBJ2-1	TRBV9	.	.
CASSGLAGGRTDTQYF	TGTGCCAGCAGCGGACTAGCGGGAGGGCGTACAGATACGCAGTATTTT	TRBJ2-3	TRBV11-3	few	TRBD2
CSAREGPYTIYF	TGCAGTGCTAGAGAGGGGCCCTACACCATATATTTT	TRBJ1-3	TRBV20-1	few	.
CASRLGLAYNEQFF	TGCGCCAGCAGGCTGGGACTAGCCTACAATGAGCAGTTCTTC	TRBJ2-1	TRBV5-1	few	TRBD2
CASSRTERAFF	TGCGCCAGCAGCAGGACAGAGAGAGCTTTCTTT	TRBJ1-1	TRBV5-1	many	.
CASSLHPGREGGEQYF	TGTGCCAGCAGCCTCCATCCAGGACGGGAGGGCGGCGAGCAGTACTTC	TRBJ2-7	TRBV7-9	.	TRBD2
CASSVMDRGGRSPLHF	TGTGCCAGCAGCGTTATGGACAGGGGGGGAAGGTCACCCCTCCACTTT	TRBJ1-6	TRBV6-1	.	TRBD1
CATSLSAGELFF	TGTGCCACCAGCCTGAGCGCCGGGGAGCTGTTTTTT	TRBJ2-2	TRBV12-3/TRBV12-4	.	.
CASSTTPDSLGELFF	TGTGCCAGCAGTACGACCCCGGACAGTCTCGGGGAGCTGTTTTTT	TRBJ2-2	TRBV6-5	.	.
CASSLGLAAIYEQYF	TGTGCCAGCAGTCTAGGACTAGCGGCGATCTACGAGCAGTACTTC	TRBJ2-7	TRBV12-3/TRBV12-4	many	TRBD2
CASSVASGWETQYF	TGTGCCAGCAGCGTAGCGTCGGGATGGGAGACCCAGTACTTC	TRBJ2-5	TRBV9	few	.
CASSLGGVVGSPLHF	TGTGCCAGCAGCTTAGGGGGAGTCGTAGGCTCACCCCTCCACTTT	TRBJ1-6	TRBV5-6	.	.
CASSAWAGIRTGELFF	TGTGCCAGCAGCGCTTGGGCGGGGATCAGAACCGGGGAGCTGTTTTTT	TRBJ2-2	TRBV3-1	.	.
CATTPTGGYEQYF	TGTGCCACCACTCCGACAGGTGGCTACGAGCAGTACTTC	TRBJ2-7	TRBV2	.	.
CASSLGLGGGAVELFF	TGTGCCAGCAGCTTAGGCCTTGGGGGGGGCGCGGTCGAACTGTTTTTT	TRBJ1-4	TRBV7-9	.	.
CASSYITPNEQFF	TGTGCCAGCAGCTATATTACCCCGAATGAGCAGTTCTTC	TRBJ2-1	TRBV7-2	.	.
CATSHDRGPQETQYF	TGTGCCACCAGCCACGACAGGGGGCCCCAGGAGACCCAGTACTTC	TRBJ2-5	TRBV24-1	few	TRBD1
CASSPPRSSGNTIYF	TGTGCCAGCAGCCCCCCGAGGAGCTCTGGAAACACCATATATTTT	TRBJ1-3	TRBV5-6	.	.
CASSPGVIEQYF	TGTGCCAGCAGCCCCGGAGTGATTGAGCAGTACTTC	TRBJ2-7	TRBV7-9	.	.
CAISEMGTPSSTQYF	TGTGCCATCAGTGAGATGGGGACTCCGTCAAGTACGCAGTATTTT	TRBJ2-3	TRBV10-3	.	.
CASNRQGAYEQYF	TGTGCCAGCAACCGGCAGGGGGCCTACGAGCAGTACTTC	TRBJ2-7	TRBV9	.	TRBD1
CATGASSYEQYF	TGTGCCACGGGGGCTTCCTCCTACGAGCAGTACTTC	TRBJ2-7	TRBV24-1	.	.
CAWSVYSGANVLTF	TGTGCCTGGAGTGTTTACTCTGGGGCCAACGTCCTGACTTTC	TRBJ2-6	TRBV30	.	.